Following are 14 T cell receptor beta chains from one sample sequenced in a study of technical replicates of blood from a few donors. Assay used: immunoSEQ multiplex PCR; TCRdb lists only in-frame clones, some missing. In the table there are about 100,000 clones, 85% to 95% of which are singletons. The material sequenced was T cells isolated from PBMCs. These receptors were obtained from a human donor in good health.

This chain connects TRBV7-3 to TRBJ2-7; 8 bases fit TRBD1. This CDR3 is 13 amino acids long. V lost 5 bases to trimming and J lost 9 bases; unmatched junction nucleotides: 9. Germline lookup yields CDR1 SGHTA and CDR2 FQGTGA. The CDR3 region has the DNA TGTGCCAGCAGCCCGGGACAGGAGGAGACGCAGTACTTC. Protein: CASSPGQEETQYF.

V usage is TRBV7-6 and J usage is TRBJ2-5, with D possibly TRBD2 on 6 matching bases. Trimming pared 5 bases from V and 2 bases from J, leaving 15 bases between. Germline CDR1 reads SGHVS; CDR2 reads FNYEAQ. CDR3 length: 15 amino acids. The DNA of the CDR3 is TGTGCCAGCAGCCCGACGGTAGCGGAGCAAGAGACCCAGTACTTC. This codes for CASSPTVAEQETQYF.

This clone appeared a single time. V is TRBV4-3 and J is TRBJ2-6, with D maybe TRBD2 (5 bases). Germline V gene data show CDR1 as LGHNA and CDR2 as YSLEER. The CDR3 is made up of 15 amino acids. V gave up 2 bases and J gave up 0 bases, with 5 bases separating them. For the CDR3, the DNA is TGCGCCAGCAGCCAAAGCGGCTCTGGGGCCAACGTCCTGACTTTC. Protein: CASSQSGSGANVLTF.

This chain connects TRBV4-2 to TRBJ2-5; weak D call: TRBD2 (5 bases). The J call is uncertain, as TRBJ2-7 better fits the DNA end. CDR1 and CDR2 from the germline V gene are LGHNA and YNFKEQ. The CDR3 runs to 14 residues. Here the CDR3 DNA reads TGTGCCAGCAGCCCCCCACTAGAGACCTACGAGCAGTACTTC. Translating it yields CASSPPLETYEQYF.

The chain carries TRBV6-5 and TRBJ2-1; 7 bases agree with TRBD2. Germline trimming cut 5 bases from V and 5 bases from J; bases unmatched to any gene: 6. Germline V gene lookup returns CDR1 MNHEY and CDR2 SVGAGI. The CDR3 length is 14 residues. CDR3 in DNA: TGTGCCAGCAGTGGGGGGGACCTAAACAATGAGCAGTTCTTC. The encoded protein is CASSGGDLNNEQFF.

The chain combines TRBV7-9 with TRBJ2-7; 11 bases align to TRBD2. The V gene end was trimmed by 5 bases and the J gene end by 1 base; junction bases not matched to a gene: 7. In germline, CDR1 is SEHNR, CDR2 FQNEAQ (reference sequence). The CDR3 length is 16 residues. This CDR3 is CASSHHSGRESYEQYF. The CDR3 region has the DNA TGTGCCAGCAGCCACCATAGCGGGAGGGAATCCTACGAGCAGTACTTC. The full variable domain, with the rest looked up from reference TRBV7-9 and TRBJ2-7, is DTGVSQNPRHKITKRGQNVTFRCDPISEHNRLYWYRQTLGQGPEFLTYFQNEAQLEKSRLLSDRFSAERPKGSFSTLEIQRTEQGDSAMYLCASSHHSGRESYEQYFGPGTRLTVT.

The CDR3 loop is CASPPEGGEPQETQYF. The CDR3, as DNA: TGTGCCAGCCCACCCGAAGGGGGAGAGCCCCAAGAGACCCAGTACTTC. The rearrangement links TRBV6-6 to TRBJ2-5, with TRBD1 as a possible D gene (6 bases). V gave up 8 bases and J gave up 1 base, with 20 bases separating them. The CDR3 is 16 residues long. Germline CDR1 is MNHNY and CDR2 is SVGAGI (reference sequence).

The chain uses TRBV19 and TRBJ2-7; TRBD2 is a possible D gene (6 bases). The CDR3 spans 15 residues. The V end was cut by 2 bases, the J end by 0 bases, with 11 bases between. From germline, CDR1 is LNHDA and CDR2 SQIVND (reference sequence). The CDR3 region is CASSIWGESSYEQYF. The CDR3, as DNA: TGTGCCAGTAGTATATGGGGGGAATCCTCCTACGAGCAGTACTTC.

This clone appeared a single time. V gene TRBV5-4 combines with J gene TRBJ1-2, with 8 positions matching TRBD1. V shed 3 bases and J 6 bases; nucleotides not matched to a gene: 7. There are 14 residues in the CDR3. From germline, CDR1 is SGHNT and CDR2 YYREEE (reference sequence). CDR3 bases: TGTGCCAGCAGCTCGGGGACAGGCCCCGATGGCTACACCTTC. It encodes CASSSGTGPDGYTF.

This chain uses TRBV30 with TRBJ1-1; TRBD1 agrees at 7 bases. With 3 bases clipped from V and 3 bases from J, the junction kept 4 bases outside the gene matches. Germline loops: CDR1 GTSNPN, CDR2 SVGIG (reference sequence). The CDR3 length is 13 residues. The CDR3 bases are TGTGCCTGGAGAACCACAGGGGACACTGAAGCTTTCTTT. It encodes CAWRTTGDTEAFF.

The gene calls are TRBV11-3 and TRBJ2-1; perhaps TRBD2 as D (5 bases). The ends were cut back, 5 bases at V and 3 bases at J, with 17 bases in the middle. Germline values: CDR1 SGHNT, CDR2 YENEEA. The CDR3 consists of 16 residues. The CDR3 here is CASSPQVAGLYNEQFF. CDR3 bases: TGTGCCAGCAGCCCCCAGGTTGCGGGCCTCTACAATGAGCAGTTCTTC.

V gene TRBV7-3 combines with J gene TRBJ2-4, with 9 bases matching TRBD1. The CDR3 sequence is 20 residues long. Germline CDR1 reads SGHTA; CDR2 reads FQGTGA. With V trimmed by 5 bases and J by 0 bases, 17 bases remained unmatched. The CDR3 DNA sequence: TGTGCCAGCAGCCCCTTTCGGGACAGGGTACCTAATCTAGCCAAAAACATTCAGTACTTC. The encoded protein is CASSPFRDRVPNLAKNIQYF. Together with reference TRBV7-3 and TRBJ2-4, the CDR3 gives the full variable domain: GAGVSQTPSNKVTEKGKYVELRCDPISGHTALYWYRQSLGQGPEFLIYFQGTGAADDSGLPNDRFFAVRPEGSVSTLKIQRTERGDSAVYLCASSPFRDRVPNLAKNIQYFGAGTRLSVL.

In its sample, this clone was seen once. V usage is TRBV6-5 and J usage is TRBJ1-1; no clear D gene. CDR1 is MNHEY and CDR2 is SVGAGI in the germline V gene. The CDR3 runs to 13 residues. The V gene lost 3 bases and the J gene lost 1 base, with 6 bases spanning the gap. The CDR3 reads CASSYPGNTEAFF. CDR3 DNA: TGTGCCAGCAGTTATCCAGGGAACACTGAAGCTTTCTTT.

CDR3 sequence reads: CASTDPTDSYNEQFF. DNA of the CDR3: TGTGCCAGCACCGACCCGACAGACTCCTACAATGAGCAGTTCTTC. The chain has TRBV9 and TRBJ2-1; a weak D match, TRBD1 (5 bases). Germline assignment: CDR1 SGDLS and CDR2 YYNGEE. The CDR3 has 15 amino acids. The V and J ends lost 6 bases and 0 bases respectively, with 13 bases between them.